Sequencing of this TCR beta chain was carried out in a study of tissue T cells after allogeneic stem cell transplantation. The CDR3 contains 15 residues. The V gene lost 5 bases and the J gene lost 0 bases, with 13 bases spanning the gap. Germline lookup yields CDR1 NSQYPW and CDR2 LRSPGD (reference sequence). Time point given: mouse harvest day 7 after allogeneic transplant. Tail vein injection delivered 10^7 T-cell-depleted bone marrow cells and 10^6 splenic CD5+ T cells. B6 (H2b) cells into BALB/c (H2d) mice; tissues taken at day 7 or 14. Findings and caveats of the study: The study did not identify alloreactive or antigen-specific tissue TCRs, and some clones might be persisting host cells. Within patients, tissue anatomy strongly shaped TCR repertoire composition. Tissue-detected TCR repertoire was only partly captured by blood and spleen T cells.

This clone has just one count. Antigen unknown. Gene labels here are mouse ones. The CDR3 goes on 1 residue after the read ends, and that part is filled in from the germline J gene. The assay was immunoSEQ multiplex PCR, and TCRdb's table has in-frame clones only and misses some. The sample shows roughly 9,000 clones, over 40% of them seen only once. The sequence came from a female BALB/c mouse given C57BL/6 T cells with graft-versus-host disease after an allogeneic hematopoietic cell transplant. The sample was gut tissue. This chain connects TRBV1 to TRBJ1-2; tentatively, D is TRBD1 (5 bases). The covered CDR3 bases are TGCACCTGCAGTTCTCGACAGTCTGCAAACTCCGACTACACC. It is translated as CTCSSRQSANSDYT. The CDR3 in its entirety is CTCSSRQSANSDYTF.